This TCR beta chain stems from a study of T cells after yellow fever vaccination. Across the study: In the case of low-cell-number fractions, SMART-Seq v4 Ultra Low Input was used for preparation.

The CDR3 is 13 residues long. V lost 0 bases, J lost 5 bases, and 7 bases lay in between. The germline gives CDR1 SGHTA, CDR2 FQGNSA. As TCR cDNA was made by 5'RACE template switching, a universal primer site and UMIs were added. Each CDR3 protein gets one entry after TCRdb re-called the 5' RACE reads with MiXCR. The profile covers nearly 350,000 distinct CDR3 sequences, with 7% to 10% appearing a single time and 17% taken by the ten largest. In its sample, this clonotype was seen a few times. The antigen is unknown. Overall study findings and caveats: Post-booster repertoires again held most primary-vaccination clones (about 96% CD4, 85% to 90% CD8). Only a small proportion of the clonotypes turned up in both the CD4 and the CD8 compartments, likely arising from convergent recombination.

The rearrangement links TRBV7-2 to TRBJ2-5, with D perhaps TRBD1 (5 bases). This material consisted of PBMCs, taken approximately 47 days after the first yellow fever vaccination. The source of this sequence is a young man who received the YFV17D yellow fever vaccine. The CDR3 spells CASSLAKGETQYF. Here the CDR3 DNA reads TGTGCCAGCAGCTTAGCGAAGGGGGAGACCCAGTACTTC.